This T cell receptor beta chain emerged from a study of blood T cell repertoires in COVID-19. Across the study: Samples taken during acute and convalescent COVID-19 were collected in the United States, Italy and Spain. PBMCs, B-cell-depleted T cells, or T cells were the source of the cDNA or gDNA that made up the material.

Germline loops: CDR1 MDHEN, CDR2 SYDVKM. This CDR3 contains 15 residues. V shed 6 bases and J shed 0 bases, with 14 bases lying between them. Source study methods: Amplification of reference gene primers provided the estimated nucleated cell counts. This table comes from immunoSEQ multiplex PCR, and its TCRdb copy is limited to in-frame clones, with some not included. V and J calls and clone size come straight from that table; D and trimming were deduced from the DNA. The sample shows around 380,000 clones, 81% of them seen only once. This chain uses TRBV28 with TRBJ1-2; D is perhaps TRBD1 (5 bases). This receptor was taken from a human donor with acute or convalescent COVID-19. The donor label of this sample is uncertain. The sequenced sample was peripheral blood. The CDR3 DNA reads as TGTGCCAGCAGCTCCTCCGGGGGAGCTAACTATGGCTACACCTTC. Amino acids: CASSSSGGANYGYTF.